A selection of T cell receptor beta chains follows, all from one sample in a study of vaccination and CD4 T cells after COVID-19. TCRdb passed the PCR reads through MiXCR, listing each CDR3 protein once. The data contain some 14,000 distinct CDR3 sequences, roughly 71% of them singletons. What these receptors recognize is not known. Source material: CD4+ T cells from blood, cultured in vitro. The receptors derive from a human donor who had recovered from COVID-19. Both conserved end residues are part of each CDR3. The order of the fields is V gene, J gene, clone size, D gene, CDR3 protein, CDR3 DNA. The D gene is left open where the match is weak. Some rows have no size entry. The others give once, few or many, or a class for an expanded clone.

>TRBV6-1|TRBJ2-5|.|.
CASRRGDETQYF
TGTGCCAGCAGGAGGGGCGACGAGACCCAGTACTTC
>TRBV7-2|TRBJ2-3|.|TRBD2
CASSSTGTSGRTDTQYF
TGTGCCAGCAGCTCCACTGGGACTAGCGGGAGGACAGATACGCAGTATTTT
>TRBV7-2|TRBJ2-3|.|.
CASSYWVFRGTQYF
TGTGCCAGCAGTTATTGGGTGTTCAGGGGTACGCAGTATTTT
>TRBV7-2|TRBJ1-5|medium-sized|.
CASSSQGSNQPQHF
TGTGCCAGCAGCTCCCAGGGTAGCAATCAGCCCCAGCATTTT
>TRBV20-1|TRBJ1-5|.|.
CSARKTGNNQPQHF
TGCAGTGCTCGTAAAACAGGGAACAATCAGCCCCAGCATTTT
>TRBV10-1|TRBJ1-1|few|.
CASSGNGRYTEAFF
TGCGCCAGCAGTGGGAATGGACGTTACACTGAAGCTTTCTTT
>TRBV20-1|TRBJ2-7|.|.
CSAEGVKSSYEQYF
TGCAGTGCTGAAGGGGTGAAATCCTCCTACGAGCAGTACTTC
>TRBV7-2|TRBJ1-2|.|.
CASSLADYGYTF
TGTGCCAGCAGCTTAGCGGACTATGGCTACACCTTC
>TRBV7-2|TRBJ2-2|.|TRBD1
CASSLRGTVNTGELFF
TGTGCCAGCAGCTTAAGGGGGACAGTTAACACCGGGGAGCTGTTTTTT
>TRBV12-3/TRBV12-4|TRBJ2-7|.|TRBD1
CASRRGRGPLYEQYF
TGTGCCAGCAGGAGGGGCAGGGGGCCGCTTTACGAGCAGTACTTC
>TRBV15|TRBJ2-2|.|.
CATSSNPGTTGELFF
TGTGCCACCAGCAGTAATCCCGGGACAACCGGGGAGCTGTTTTTT
>TRBV24-1|TRBJ1-1|.|.
CATSDTGTAGTEAFF
TGTGCCACCAGTGACACCGGGACTGCCGGCACTGAAGCTTTCTTT
>TRBV12-3/TRBV12-4|TRBJ1-5|.|.
CASTSDGHQPQHF
TGTGCCAGCACCTCGGACGGTCATCAGCCCCAGCATTTT
>TRBV23-1|TRBJ1-5|.|.
CASSATGKGVRPQHF
TGCGCCAGCAGCGCTACAGGGAAGGGGGTTCGGCCCCAGCATTTT
>TRBV24-1|TRBJ2-5|.|.
CATGLGETQYF
TGTGCCACCGGGCTAGGAGAGACCCAGTACTTC
>TRBV6-2/TRBV6-3|TRBJ2-2|.|.
CASSFIRYTGELFF
TGTGCCAGCAGTTTTATCAGATACACCGGGGAGCTGTTTTTT
>TRBV20-1|TRBJ1-1|.|TRBD1
CSARLDRVKGNTEAFF
TGCAGTGCTAGATTGGACAGGGTCAAAGGGAACACTGAAGCTTTCTTT
>TRBV30|TRBJ2-7|.|.
CAWKGRNLYEQYF
TGTGCCTGGAAGGGCAGAAACCTCTACGAGCAGTACTTC
>TRBV7-2|TRBJ2-3|.|.
CASSLDGLLAQYF
TGTGCCAGCAGCTTAGACGGGTTACTGGCGCAGTATTTT
>TRBV7-2|TRBJ1-2|.|.
CASSLSAYSRYGYTF
TGTGCCAGCAGCTTATCCGCGTATAGTAGGTATGGCTACACCTTC
>TRBV20-1|TRBJ2-5|.|TRBD2
CSAKLAGSQETQYF
TGCAGTGCCAAACTAGCGGGCAGCCAAGAGACCCAGTACTTC